The 30 T cell receptor beta chains below all came from one sample that was sequenced in a study of a mutant IDH1 vaccine in newly diagnosed glioma. Assay used: immunoSEQ multiplex PCR; TCRdb lists only in-frame clones, some missing. The sample has approximately 92,000 clones, around four fifths seen once. Time point reported: baseline, week 1 (first vaccination visit). Treatment here: pre-vaccination baseline after standard-of-care therapy. The sample here was PBMCs, taken from a glioma patient treated with radiotherapy, temozolomide or both. The source is a man aged 40-49 years with glioma.

V and J are TRBV5-1 and TRBJ2-2; 10 positions match TRBD1. The CDR3 is 18 amino acids. Trimming cost V 5 bases and J 0 bases; bases outside gene matches: 10. Germline CDR1 reads SGHRS; CDR2 reads YFSETQ. The CDR3 region is CASRRPGTGDANTGELFF. The CDR3, as DNA: TGCGCCAGCAGGCGACCCGGGACAGGGGACGCGAACACCGGGGAGCTGTTTTTT.

V and J are TRBV27 and TRBJ1-5, with D unresolved. The CDR3 is made up of 16 amino acids. Per germline, CDR1 MNHEY and CDR2 SMNVEV (reference sequence). With 6 bases removed from V and 3 bases from J, the gap between germline ends came to 18 bases. CDR3: CASRSYPAGYNQPQHF. In DNA, the CDR3 is TGTGCCAGCAGATCTTACCCCGCAGGTTACAATCAGCCCCAGCATTTT.

This clone appeared a few times. At one end the junction does not follow the germline gene, possibly because of a read error. This chain links TRBV7-7 with TRBJ2-3; the match to TRBD2 covers 7 bases. The CDR3 spans 15 residues. Germline V gene lookup returns CDR1 SSHAT and CDR2 FNYEAQ (reference sequence). CDR3 in amino acids: CASSLGLADADTQYF. CDR3 in DNA: TGTGCTAGCAGCTTAGGGCTAGCGGATGCAGATACGCAGTATTTT.

The chain is built from TRBV5-4 and TRBJ2-7; perhaps TRBD2 as D (6 bases). Germline V lookup: CDR1 SGHNT, CDR2 YYREEE (reference sequence). Between the trimmed V and J ends, which lost 5 bases and 6 bases, there was a span of 15 bases. This CDR3 has 13 amino acids. The CDR3 DNA follows: TGTGCCAGCAGGCAAGGGGACTCCACCGAGCAGTACTTC. This sequence encodes CASRQGDSTEQYF. Full variable domain (remainder filled in from reference TRBV5-4 and TRBJ2-7): ETGVTQSPTHLIKTRGQQVTLRCSSQSGHNTVSWYQQALGQGPQFIFQYYREEENGRGNFPPRFSGLQFPNYSSELNVNALELDDSALYLCASRQGDSTEQYFGPGTRLTVT.

V and J are TRBV29-1 and TRBJ2-7; D might be TRBD1 or TRBD2, each matching 5 bases. V lost 5 bases and J lost 7, with 18 bases in between. Germline values: CDR1 SQVTM, CDR2 ANQGSEA. The CDR3 is 13 amino acids. DNA of the CDR3: TGCAGCGTTACCGGGACCGGGGATCGGGAGCAGTACTTC. Residues: CSVTGTGDREQYF.

The chain is built from TRBV28 and TRBJ1-2; D uncertain. CDR1 and CDR2 from the germline V gene are MDHEN and SYDVKM. V was shortened by 2 bases and J by 9 bases, with 19 bases between the two germline ends. CDR3 length: 15 amino acids. The CDR3 DNA follows: TGTGCCAGCAGTTTAAGGAGGAATTCCTACATACGCTACACCTTC. This gives the protein CASSLRRNSYIRYTF.

This chain links TRBV6-5 with TRBJ1-1, with D tentatively TRBD1 (6 bases). The V gene's germline CDR1 is MNHEY and CDR2 SVGAGI. The CDR3 totals 15 residues. V shed 8 bases and J shed 1 base, with 17 bases lying between them. The CDR3 DNA sequence: TGTGCCAGCTCCCGGCGCCTGGGGGCGAACACTGAAGCTTTCTTT. This codes for CASSRRLGANTEAFF.

The CDR3 DNA follows: TGTGCCAGCAGCCATACGTGGGGCGCGTTGGACACCGGGGAGCTGTTTTTT. It translates to CASSHTWGALDTGELFF. The chain carries TRBV11-3 and TRBJ2-2; the D gene is possibly TRBD1 (5 bases). Germline V gives CDR1 SGHNT, CDR2 YENEEA. The ends were cut back, 5 bases at V and 3 bases at J, with 19 bases in the middle. This CDR3 comprises 17 residues. The whole variable domain, remainder taken from reference TRBV11-3 and TRBJ2-2, is EAGVVQSPRYKIIEKKQPVAFWCNPISGHNTLYWYLQNLGQGPELLIRYENEEAVDDSQLPKDRFSAERLKGVDSTLKIQPAELGDSAVYLCASSHTWGALDTGELFFGEGSRLTVL.

The chain recombines TRBV5-5 with TRBJ2-7, with 7 bases identical to TRBD1. From germline, CDR1 is SGHKS and CDR2 YYEKEE (reference sequence). The CDR3 spans 15 residues. V was clipped by 4 bases and J by 7 bases; unmatched bases: 14. The CDR3: CASSHPDRPLSEQYF. In DNA, the CDR3 is TGTGCCAGCAGCCACCCGGACAGGCCCCTGAGTGAGCAGTACTTC.

This rearrangement joins TRBV5-1 to TRBJ2-2, with D uncertain. The CDR3 is 16 residues long. V lost 2 bases and J 0 bases, leaving 11 bases between the germline ends. CDR1 and CDR2 (germline): SGHRS, YFSETQ. The DNA of the CDR3 is TGCGCCAGCAGCTTTTTGGGCCGTGCGAACACCGGGGAGCTGTTTTTT. Protein sequence: CASSFLGRANTGELFF.

V gene TRBV14 combines with J gene TRBJ1-6; TRBD1 might be the D (6 bases). This CDR3 is built from 14 residues. CDR1 and CDR2 (germline): SGHDN, FVKESK. V shed 3 bases and J shed 10 bases, with 13 bases lying between them. CDR3: CASSHRGIGSPLHF. CDR3 nucleotide sequence: TGTGCCAGCAGCCACAGGGGAATTGGCTCACCCCTCCACTTT.

V and J are TRBV6-1 and TRBJ2-1, with TRBD2 identical over 10 bases. The CDR3 has 15 amino acids. The germline V gene has CDR1 MNHNS and CDR2 SASEGT. V was pared by 5 bases and J by 4 bases, with 5 bases of the junction left unmatched. The CDR3 here is CASSKGLAEYNEQFF. CDR3 in DNA: TGTGCCAGCAGTAAAGGACTAGCGGAGTACAATGAGCAGTTCTTC.

This sequence joins TRBV29-1 and TRBJ2-2; a possible D gene is TRBD1 (6 bases). Germline V CDR1 and CDR2: SQVTM, ANQGSEA. V was clipped by 7 bases and J by 2 bases, with 14 bases between them. The CDR3 spans 14 residues. CDR3 residues: CSGMGQTNTGELFF. CDR3 sequence (DNA): TGCAGCGGCATGGGACAAACAAACACCGGGGAGCTGTTTTTT.

The chain joins TRBV7-9 to TRBJ2-1; TRBD2 might be the D (6 bases). The V and J ends lost 3 bases and 0 bases respectively, with 9 bases between them. Germline-derived CDR1 and CDR2 are SEHNR and FQNEAQ (reference sequence). This CDR3 comprises 15 residues. The CDR3 bases are TGTGCCAGCAGCTTTGGACTACCCTCCTACAATGAGCAGTTCTTC. Residues: CASSFGLPSYNEQFF.

The V call is TRBV9, the J call TRBJ2-1; perhaps TRBD1 as D (5 bases). Germline lookup yields CDR1 SGDLS and CDR2 YYNGEE. V lost 3 bases and J lost 6, with 7 bases in between. The CDR3 covers 12 residues. The CDR3, as DNA: TGTGCCAGCAGCGGCAGGGTCAATGAGCAGTTCTTC. Translated: CASSGRVNEQFF.

The chain uses TRBV10-3 and TRBJ1-1; D perhaps matches TRBD1 (6 bases). Germline V gene lookup returns CDR1 ENHRY and CDR2 SYGVKD. This CDR3 spans 15 amino acids. Trimming removed 3 bases at V and 1 base at J, with 12 bases between. The CDR3 sequence is CAISDPTGRNTEAFF. As DNA, the CDR3 is TGTGCCATCAGTGACCCTACAGGGAGGAACACTGAAGCTTTCTTT.

This chain links TRBV7-8 with TRBJ2-1, with 9 bases lining up with TRBD1. Germline values: CDR1 SGHVS, CDR2 FQNEAQ. This CDR3 contains 16 residues. After removal of 3 bases from V and 5 bases from J, the junction contained 8 bases not matched to a gene. This CDR3 is CASSFNRGTGNNEQFF. CDR3 nucleotide sequence: TGTGCCAGCAGCTTCAACCGCGGGACAGGGAACAATGAGCAGTTCTTC.

V and J are TRBV6-1 and TRBJ1-5, with 9 bases fitting TRBD1. The V gene's germline CDR1 is MNHNS and CDR2 SASEGT. The J segment lost 7 bases and the V segment lost 5 bases, leaving 3 bases of the junction unmatched. The CDR3 has 13 amino acids. The CDR3 protein is CASSSTGGQPQHF. In nucleotides, the CDR3 is TGTGCCAGCAGTAGTACAGGGGGCCAGCCCCAGCATTTT.

The CDR3 bases are TGTGCCAGTAGTGCCGGGACAGGAGGCTCCTACGAGCAGTACTTC. Amino acid sequence: CASSAGTGGSYEQYF. This sequence joins TRBV19 and TRBJ2-7; 8 bases are a match to TRBD1. Germline-derived CDR1 and CDR2 are LNHDA and SQIVND (reference sequence). V dropped 5 bases and J dropped 0; count of bases not matched to a gene: 6. The CDR3 is made up of 15 amino acids.

The chain couples TRBV7-2 to TRBJ1-3; D unresolved. From germline, CDR1 is SGHTA and CDR2 FQGNSA. The length of the CDR3 is 14 residues. The V gene lost 5 bases and the J gene lost 0 bases, with 8 bases spanning the gap. The CDR3 region has the DNA TGTGCCAGCAGCCTACAGAGCTCTGGAAACACCATATATTTT. Amino acids: CASSLQSSGNTIYF.

This chain joins TRBV4-1 and TRBJ1-1, with a weak D call TRBD1 (6 bases). The germline CDR1 and CDR2 sequences are MGHRA and YSYEKL. The V end was cut by 4 bases, the J end by 1 base, with 13 bases between. The length of the CDR3 is 15 residues. The CDR3 reads CASSLTRGGNTEAFF. In DNA, the CDR3 is TGCGCCAGCAGCCTAACTAGAGGGGGGAACACTGAAGCTTTCTTT.

The chain couples TRBV30 to TRBJ2-3; D perhaps matches TRBD2 (5 bases). Trimming took off 4 bases at V and 4 bases at J, with 12 bases between the two ends. CDR1 is GTSNPN, CDR2 SVGIG, per germline (reference sequence). The CDR3 sequence is 13 residues long. The CDR3 reads CAWNLGRADTQYF. In nucleotides, the CDR3 is TGTGCCTGGAATCTAGGGCGGGCAGATACGCAGTATTTT.

The chain joins TRBV11-3 to TRBJ2-3; D might be TRBD1 or TRBD2, each matching 5 bases. Germline lookup yields CDR1 SGHNT and CDR2 YENEEA. The CDR3 consists of 14 residues. V was shortened by 2 bases and J by 5 bases, with 11 bases between the two germline ends. The DNA for the CDR3 is TGTGCCAGCAGCTTATACGGTGGGGGAGATACGCAGTATTTT. Protein: CASSLYGGGDTQYF.

The J gene is TRBJ2-7, the V gene TRBV7-9, with 9 positions matching TRBD1. The V segment lost 2 bases and the J segment 1 base; nucleotides outside the gene matches: 3. CDR1 and CDR2 (germline): SEHNR, FQNEAQ (reference sequence). The CDR3 length is 15 residues. The CDR3 nucleotides read TGTGCCAGCAGCTTACCGGGACAGGGTTCCTACGAGCAGTACTTC. It codes for CASSLPGQGSYEQYF.

This chain links TRBV7-9 with TRBJ1-6; D may be TRBD1 (5 bases). This CDR3 is 14 amino acids long. V lost 5 bases and J lost 7, with 12 bases in between. CDR1 SEHNR and CDR2 FQNEAQ come from the germline V gene (reference sequence). CDR3 bases: TGTGCCAGCAGCGCCGGGGGAATCAATTCACCCCTCCACTTT. Protein product: CASSAGGINSPLHF.

The chain is built from TRBV15 and TRBJ2-1; TRBD2 might be the D (5 bases). Germline CDR1 reads LNHNV; CDR2 reads YYDKDF (reference sequence). Trimming took off 9 bases at V and 8 bases at J, with 26 bases between the two ends. This CDR3 is built from 16 residues. CDR3 sequence reads: CATKTSSRARAHEQFF. In DNA, the CDR3 is TGTGCCACTAAAACCTCGAGCCGGGCGCGGGCACATGAGCAGTTCTTC.

The chain has TRBV4-2 and TRBJ2-5; 12 bases agree with TRBD2. Per the germline V gene, CDR1 is LGHNA and CDR2 is YNFKEQ. The V and J ends lost 1 base and 4 bases, in that order; junction bases with no gene match: 4. The CDR3 loop spans 16 amino acids. DNA for the CDR3: TGTGCCAGCAGCCAAGGGACTAGCGGGAAGCCAGAGACCCAGTACTTC. It is translated as CASSQGTSGKPETQYF.

The chain recombines TRBV5-6 with TRBJ2-3; 9 nucleotides align to TRBD1. Germline lookup yields CDR1 SGHDT and CDR2 YYEEEE. The CDR3 has 15 residues. V gave up 4 bases and J gave up 3 bases; unmatched junction bases: 6. This CDR3 reads CASSKDRGLTDTQYF. CDR3 in DNA: TGTGCCAGCAGCAAGGACAGGGGCTTGACAGATACGCAGTATTTT.

V gene TRBV10-1 combines with J gene TRBJ2-1, with TRBD2 matching over 8 bases. Looked up from germline, CDR1 is WNHNN and CDR2 is SYGVQD (reference sequence). The CDR3 runs to 15 residues. V was pared by 4 bases and J by 1 base, with 3 bases of the junction left unmatched. The CDR3 region is CASSAGGASYNEQFF. The DNA of the CDR3 is TGCGCCAGCAGTGCCGGGGGGGCTTCCTACAATGAGCAGTTCTTC.

The chain recombines TRBV4-3 with TRBJ2-4, with D possibly matching TRBD2 (6 bases). Germline loops: CDR1 LGHNA, CDR2 YSLEER. This CDR3 comprises 18 residues. The V end was cut by 0 bases, the J end by 1 base, with 16 bases between. The CDR3 sequence: CASSQDSGGAEAKNIQYF. In nucleotides, the CDR3 is TGCGCCAGCAGCCAAGATTCAGGCGGGGCCGAGGCCAAAAACATTCAGTACTTC.